The 14 T cell receptor beta chains in this list originate from one sample, sequenced in a study of STAT5B mutations in CD4+ large granular lymphocyte leukemia. Repertoires were generated with immunoSEQ multiplex PCR, while TCRdb's copy carries only in-frame clones and drops some. The table shows 30,000 to 40,000 clones, with over 65% occurring only once. Sequenced material: CD4+ T cells from blood buffy coats. These receptors all come from a human donor in good health.

This chain links TRBV30 with TRBJ2-5; D unresolved. Trimming removed 4 bases from V and 4 bases from J, with 19 bases in between. The V gene's germline CDR1 is GTSNPN and CDR2 SVGIG (reference sequence). The CDR3 consists of 15 residues. This chain's CDR3 is CAWTQTGAPRETQYF. CDR3 coding DNA: TGTGCCTGGACCCAAACGGGTGCTCCCCGAGAGACCCAGTACTTC.

Of note for this clone: A junction boundary mismatches the germline segment, possibly from a read error. The genes are TRBV6-5 and TRBJ2-3; 10 positions agree with TRBD2. The CDR3 is made up of 16 amino acids. Germline V gene sequence: CDR1 MNHEY, CDR2 SVGAGI. The CDR3 DNA sequence: TGTGCCAGCAGATACTACGGGACTAGCGGCACAGATACGCAGTATTTT. Translated, it gives CASRYYGTSGTDTQYF.

The chain couples TRBV5-1 to TRBJ2-1, with D perhaps TRBD1 (6 bases). The germline V gene encodes CDR1 SGHRS and CDR2 YFSETQ. The germline V and J ends were trimmed by 0 bases and 4 bases, with 11 bases remaining between them. This CDR3 region has 15 residues. The CDR3 sequence: CASSLVPQGYNEQFF. CDR3 bases: TGCGCCAGCAGCTTGGTCCCACAGGGTTACAATGAGCAGTTCTTC.

The chain carries TRBV4-2 and TRBJ2-5, with 7 bases aligning to TRBD2. The V and J ends lost 2 bases and 2 bases, in that order; junction bases with no gene match: 8. This CDR3 spans 16 amino acids. Per germline, CDR1 LGHNA and CDR2 YNFKEQ. The CDR3 region has the DNA TGTGCCAGCAGCCAATCCCCCCGCGGGGGACAAGAGACCCAGTACTTC. It translates to CASSQSPRGGQETQYF.

The chain links TRBV5-1 to TRBJ2-7, with a tentative D call TRBD1 (6 bases). Deletions cut 0 bases from V and 6 bases from J, with 16 bases between. CDR3 length: 15 amino acids. Looked up from germline, CDR1 is SGHRS and CDR2 is YFSETQ. The CDR3 is CASSLGDIRASEQYF. CDR3 bases: TGCGCCAGCAGCTTGGGGGACATTCGGGCCTCCGAGCAGTACTTC.

In this sample, this clone turned up once. The rearrangement joins TRBV28 to TRBJ1-5, with a weak D call TRBD1 (6 bases). The CDR3 sequence is 16 residues long. The germline V gene encodes CDR1 MDHEN and CDR2 SYDVKM. V lost 7 bases and J lost 0, with 16 bases in between. CDR3 coding DNA: TGTGCCAGCATTCCCGGGGGCACTCATAGCAATCAGCCCCAGCATTTT. Protein product: CASIPGGTHSNQPQHF.

This clone was found a few times. The chain uses TRBV9 and TRBJ2-5; D may be TRBD1 or TRBD2 (5 bases each). Trimming took off 2 bases at V and 5 bases at J, with 19 bases between the two ends. From germline, CDR1 is SGDLS and CDR2 YYNGEE. CDR3 length: 16 residues. CDR3 region: CASSVAGTHGRETQYF. As DNA, the CDR3 is TGTGCCAGCAGCGTTGCCGGGACCCATGGGCGGGAGACCCAGTACTTC. The entire variable domain, with the rest obtained from reference TRBV9 and TRBJ2-5, is as follows: DSGVTQTPKHLITATGQRVTLRCSPRSGDLSVYWYQQSLDQGLQFLIQYYNGEERAKGNILERFSAQQFPDLHSELNLSSLELGDSALYFCASSVAGTHGRETQYFGPGTRLLVL.

DNA for the CDR3: TGTGCCAGCAGCTTAGCCGGGGCCAACGTCCTGACTTTC. Translating it yields CASSLAGANVLTF. The gene calls are TRBV7-9 and TRBJ2-6; no firm D call. The CDR3 length is 13 residues. Trimming removed 0 bases from V and 4 bases from J, with 1 base in between. CDR1 SEHNR and CDR2 FQNEAQ come from the germline V gene (reference sequence).

The sample holds a few counts of this clone. This chain joins TRBV5-1 and TRBJ1-1, with TRBD1 matching 8 bases. V shed 3 bases, J shed 0 bases, and the junction held 7 bases outside the gene matches. The CDR3 sequence is 16 residues long. The V gene's germline CDR1 is SGHRS and CDR2 YFSETQ. CDR3: CASSSRQGTMNTEAFF. The CDR3 DNA sequence: TGCGCCAGCAGCTCCAGACAGGGGACAATGAACACTGAAGCTTTCTTT. Full variable domain (remainder filled in from reference TRBV5-1 and TRBJ1-1): KAGVTQTPRYLIKTRGQQVTLSCSPISGHRSVSWYQQTPGQGLQFLFEYFSETQRNKGNFPGRFSGRQFSNSRSEMNVSTLELGDSALYLCASSSRQGTMNTEAFFGQGTRLTVV.

A few counts support this clone. The V gene is TRBV18, the J gene TRBJ1-1; tentative D call: TRBD1 (6 bases). Per the germline V gene, CDR1 is KGHSH and CDR2 is LQKENI. V was pared by 3 bases and J by 5 bases, with 10 bases between. The CDR3 length is 13 residues. In DNA form, the CDR3 reads TGTGCCAGCTCACCGATACAGGGAACTGAAGCTTTCTTT. It specifies CASSPIQGTEAFF.

The chain carries TRBV7-2 and TRBJ1-4; D is possibly TRBD1 (5 bases). Trimming took off 0 bases at V and 5 bases at J, with 10 bases between the two ends. The CDR3 consists of 15 residues. Germline-derived CDR1 and CDR2 are SGHTA and FQGNSA. CDR3 in DNA: TGTGCCAGCAGCTTAGCCGGGGCCGAGAATGAAAAACTGTTTTTT. This translates into CASSLAGAENEKLFF.

The J gene is TRBJ1-5, the V gene TRBV19; D remains unclear. The ends were cut back, 8 bases at V and 0 bases at J, with 8 bases in the middle. The CDR3 has 13 residues. Germline CDR1 LNHDA, CDR2 SQIVND (reference sequence). For the CDR3, the DNA is TGTGCCAGTGGATACAATAGCAATCAGCCCCAGCATTTT. Encoded protein: CASGYNSNQPQHF.

This chain connects TRBV7-2 to TRBJ2-3, with TRBD2 matching 9 bases. The CDR3 covers 15 residues. V lost 2 bases to trimming and J lost 0 bases; unmatched junction nucleotides: 0. Germline CDR1 and CDR2: SGHTA and FQGNSA. CDR3 sequence: CASSLLAGSTDTQYF. The DNA for the CDR3 is TGTGCCAGCAGCTTACTAGCGGGGAGCACAGATACGCAGTATTTT.

Only a few counts were recorded for this clone. The chain couples TRBV2 to TRBJ1-4, with a tentative D call TRBD1 (5 bases). There are 15 residues in the CDR3. V was cut by 0 bases and J by 8 bases, with 13 bases left in between. The germline CDR1 and CDR2 sequences are SNHLY and FYNNEI. CDR3 region: CASSEAQTESEKLFF. In DNA, the CDR3 is TGTGCCAGCAGTGAAGCGCAGACAGAATCGGAAAAACTGTTTTTT. The complete variable domain, with remaining parts taken from reference TRBV2 and TRBJ1-4, reads EPEVTQTPSHQVTQMGQEVILRCVPISNHLYFYWYRQILGQKVEFLVSFYNNEISEKSEIFDDQFSVERPDGSNFTLKIRSTKLEDSAMYFCASSEAQTESEKLFFGSGTQLSVL.